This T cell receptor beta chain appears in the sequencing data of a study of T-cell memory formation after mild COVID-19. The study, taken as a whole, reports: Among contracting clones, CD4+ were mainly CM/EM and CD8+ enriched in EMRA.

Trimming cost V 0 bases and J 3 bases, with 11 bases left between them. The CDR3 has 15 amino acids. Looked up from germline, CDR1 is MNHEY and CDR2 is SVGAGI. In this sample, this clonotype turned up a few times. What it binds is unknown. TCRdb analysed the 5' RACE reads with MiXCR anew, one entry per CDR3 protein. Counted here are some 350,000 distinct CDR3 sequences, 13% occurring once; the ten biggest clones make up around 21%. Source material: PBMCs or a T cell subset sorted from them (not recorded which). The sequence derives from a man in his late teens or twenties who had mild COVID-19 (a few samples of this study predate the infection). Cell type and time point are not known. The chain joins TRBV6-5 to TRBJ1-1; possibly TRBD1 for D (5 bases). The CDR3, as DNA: TGTGCCAGCAGTTACTCTATAGGGGTGGACACTGAAGCTTTCTTT. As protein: CASSYSIGVDTEAFF.